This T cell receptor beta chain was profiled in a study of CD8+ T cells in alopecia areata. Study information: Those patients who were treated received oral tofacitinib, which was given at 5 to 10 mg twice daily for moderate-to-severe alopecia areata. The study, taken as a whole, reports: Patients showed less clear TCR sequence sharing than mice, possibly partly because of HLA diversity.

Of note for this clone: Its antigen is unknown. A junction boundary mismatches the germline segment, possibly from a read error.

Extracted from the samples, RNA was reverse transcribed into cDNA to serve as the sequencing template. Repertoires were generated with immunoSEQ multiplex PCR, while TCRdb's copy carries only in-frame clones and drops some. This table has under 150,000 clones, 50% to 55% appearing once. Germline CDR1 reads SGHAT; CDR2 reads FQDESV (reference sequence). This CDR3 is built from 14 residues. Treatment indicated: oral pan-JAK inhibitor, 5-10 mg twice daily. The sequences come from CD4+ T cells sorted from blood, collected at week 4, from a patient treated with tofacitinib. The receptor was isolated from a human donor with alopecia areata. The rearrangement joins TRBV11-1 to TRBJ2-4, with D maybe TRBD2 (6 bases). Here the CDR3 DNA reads TGTGCCAGCAGCCCAGGTGGCGGGACTGGGGACTTATGGTTC. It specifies CASSPGGGTGDLWF.